The 20 T cell receptor beta chains reported below all come from one sample, sequenced in a study of cytomegalovirus exposure and HLA in healthy donors. Use of 60 Vbeta and 13 Jbeta primers characterized the PCR. Sequencing used immunoSEQ multiplex PCR; TCRdb keeps in-frame clones, though not all of them. The data contain about 160,000 clones, less than 90% of them seen just once; the ten biggest clones take up roughly 4.5%. Sample: PBMCs. The receptors come from a woman aged 45 to 65 in good health and CMV-seropositive.

The chain has TRBV6-6 and TRBJ2-7; 12 nucleotides match TRBD2. The germline V gene encodes CDR1 MNHNY and CDR2 SVGAGI (reference sequence). V shed 2 bases and J 3 bases; nucleotides not matched to a gene: 5. The CDR3 has 16 amino acids. The CDR3 DNA follows: TGTGCCAGCAGTTACAGGACTAGCGGGAACCGCTACGAGCAGTACTTC. As protein: CASSYRTSGNRYEQYF.

The chain uses TRBV5-1 and TRBJ2-1; 13 bases are shared with TRBD2. Germline V lookup: CDR1 SGHRS, CDR2 YFSETQ. Losses at the gene ends were 5 bases for V and 5 bases for J; bases not matched to a gene: 7. CDR3 length: 16 residues. Written as DNA, the CDR3 is TGCGCCAGCAGTCGACTAGCGGGAGGTGGGGACAATGAGCAGTTCTTC. The encoded protein is CASSRLAGGGDNEQFF.

This clone showed up just a few times. The V and J genes are TRBV5-1 and TRBJ2-1, with a tentative D call TRBD1 (6 bases). Trimming left V 2 bases short and J 0 bases short, with 12 bases between. Germline V lookup: CDR1 SGHRS, CDR2 YFSETQ. The CDR3 is 16 residues long. The CDR3 loop reads CASSFTGSSSYNEQFF. In nucleotides, the CDR3 is TGCGCCAGCAGCTTCACAGGGTCGAGCTCCTACAATGAGCAGTTCTTC.

The J gene is TRBJ2-3, the V gene TRBV6-1, with 8 positions matching TRBD2. The length of the CDR3 is 14 residues. With V trimmed by 7 bases and J by 3 bases, 6 bases remained unmatched. Germline V gene sequence: CDR1 MNHNS, CDR2 SASEGT. The chain's CDR3 is CASTAIAGTDTQYF. In DNA form, the CDR3 reads TGTGCCAGCACCGCCATAGCGGGAACAGATACGCAGTATTTT.

To note about this clone: Compared with germline, one end of the junction differs, possibly owing to a read error. V usage is TRBV30 and J usage is TRBJ2-3, with D possibly TRBD2 on 5 matching bases. The CDR3 is 16 amino acids. The germline CDR1 and CDR2 sequences are GTSNPN and SVGIG (reference sequence). CDR3: CAWSVRTLYPTNTQYF. CDR3 bases: TGTGCCTGGAGTGTTAGGACTCTCTACCCCACAAATACGCAGTATTTT.

The rearrangement joins TRBV6-5 to TRBJ2-7, with D possibly TRBD1 on 6 matching bases. V lost 0 bases to trimming and J lost 4 bases, with 7 bases between them. The germline gives CDR1 MNHEY, CDR2 SVGAGI. This CDR3 contains 13 residues. CDR3 residues: CASSYSRGYEQYF. In nucleotides, the CDR3 is TGTGCCAGCAGTTACTCGAGGGGGTACGAGCAGTACTTC.

The chain couples TRBV5-1 to TRBJ2-5; 7 nucleotides match TRBD1. The assigned J gene may be wrong: the sequence end matches TRBJ2-7 better. Germline V gives CDR1 SGHRS, CDR2 YFSETQ. The CDR3 sequence is 13 residues long. CDR3 nucleotide sequence: TGCGCCAGCAGCTTGGCTCAGGGGGACGAGCAGTACTTC. Translating it yields CASSLAQGDEQYF.

This clone has more than one count but fewer than ten. The gene calls are TRBV19 and TRBJ1-5; D may be TRBD1 (6 bases). The CDR3 consists of 12 residues. The V and J ends lost 6 bases and 9 bases respectively, with 12 bases between them. CDR1 LNHDA and CDR2 SQIVND come from the germline V gene (reference sequence). CDR3 protein: CASSQDSGPQHF. CDR3 bases: TGTGCCAGTAGCCAGGACAGTGGGCCCCAGCATTTT.

CDR3 in amino acids: CASGNRDKLYGYTF. The CDR3 region has the DNA TGTGCCAGCGGCAACCGGGACAAGCTCTATGGCTACACCTTC. The chain uses TRBV7-9 and TRBJ1-2; D may be TRBD1 (6 bases). V was trimmed by 8 bases and J by 4 bases, leaving 17 bases between them. Germline assignment: CDR1 SEHNR and CDR2 FQNEAQ (reference sequence). The length of the CDR3 is 14 residues.

The genes are TRBV29-1 and TRBJ1-1; no clear D. The CDR3 has 13 amino acids. The V gene's germline CDR1 is SQVTM and CDR2 ANQGSEA. V lost 7 bases and J 1 base, leaving 13 bases between the germline ends. CDR3 protein: CSARGGRNTEAFF. In DNA, the CDR3 is TGCAGCGCCCGAGGTGGCAGGAACACTGAAGCTTTCTTT.

The chain carries TRBV7-3 and TRBJ2-3, with D tentatively TRBD2 (6 bases). Germline-derived CDR1 and CDR2 are SGHTA and FQGTGA. V was pared by 5 bases and J by 2 bases, with 17 bases between. The CDR3 is 16 amino acids. The DNA for the CDR3 is TGTGCCAGCAGCCCGATAGGGACTCGTTCCACAGATACGCAGTATTTT. Its protein is CASSPIGTRSTDTQYF.

The chain carries TRBV28 and TRBJ2-2, with D possibly TRBD2 on 7 matching bases. CDR1 MDHEN and CDR2 SYDVKM come from the germline V gene. The CDR3 contains 16 residues. The ends were cut back, 8 bases at V and 0 bases at J, with 16 bases in the middle. CDR3 bases: TGTGCCAGCGGGAGGGGGGACTGGACGAACACCGGGGAGCTGTTTTTT. Residues: CASGRGDWTNTGELFF.

The chain uses TRBV6-5 and TRBJ1-2, with D perhaps matching TRBD1 (6 bases). Trimming took off 6 bases at V and 0 bases at J, with 14 bases between the two ends. The CDR3 covers 15 residues. Germline V gene lookup returns CDR1 MNHEY and CDR2 SVGAGI. CDR3: CASRPSGASNYGYTF. For the CDR3, the DNA is TGTGCCAGCAGGCCCTCAGGGGCGTCTAACTATGGCTACACCTTC.

The chain is built from TRBV5-1 and TRBJ1-2, with D possibly TRBD1 on 5 matching bases. Deletions cut 0 bases from V and 2 bases from J, with 8 bases between. CDR1 is SGHRS, CDR2 YFSETQ, per germline. This CDR3 has 14 residues. The CDR3 DNA sequence: TGCGCCAGCAGCTTGGCGAGGACAAACTATGGCTACACCTTC. Translated, it gives CASSLARTNYGYTF.

The chain has TRBV5-4 and TRBJ2-6; D is ambiguous. The germline CDR1 and CDR2 sequences are SGHNT and YYREEE (reference sequence). V was pared by 0 bases and J by 0 bases, with 10 bases between. CDR3 size: 17 residues. CDR3 in amino acids: CASSLGHRDSGANVLTF. The DNA of the CDR3 is TGTGCCAGCAGCTTGGGACACCGTGACTCTGGGGCCAACGTCCTGACTTTC. The full variable domain, rest sourced from reference TRBV5-4 and TRBJ2-6, is ETGVTQSPTHLIKTRGQQVTLRCSSQSGHNTVSWYQQALGQGPQFIFQYYREEENGRGNFPPRFSGLQFPNYSSELNVNALELDDSALYLCASSLGHRDSGANVLTFGAGSRLTVL.

This clone occurred a few times. This chain connects TRBV4-3 to TRBJ2-1, with TRBD2 as a possible D gene (6 bases). The germline gives CDR1 LGHNA, CDR2 YSLEER. The CDR3 is 14 amino acids. Trimming stripped 4 bases from V and 9 bases from J, with 16 bases between. The CDR3 is CASSRGSGEFEQFF. The CDR3 coding sequence is TGCGCCAGCAGCCGCGGCTCGGGGGAATTTGAGCAGTTCTTC.

This clone has only one observation. The gene calls are TRBV18 and TRBJ2-2, with 8 bases aligning to TRBD1. The CDR3 sequence is 18 residues long. J gave up 3 bases and V 2 bases, and 11 bases lay outside the gene matches. The germline V gene has CDR1 KGHSH and CDR2 LQKENI. The CDR3 DNA reads TGTGCCAGCTCACCAAGGTTCGTCGCAGGGGGCGACACCGGGGAGCTGTTTTTT. It yields the protein CASSPRFVAGGDTGELFF.

This sequence joins TRBV15 and TRBJ1-1, with D unclear. The CDR3 spans 14 residues. The germline V gene has CDR1 LNHNV and CDR2 YYDKDF (reference sequence). Deletions cut 0 bases from V and 8 bases from J, with 13 bases between. In nucleotides, the CDR3 is TGTGCCACCAGCAGAGATCTTCTGCGGGAAGAAGCTTTCTTT. This gives the protein CATSRDLLREEAFF.

The V gene is TRBV9, the J gene TRBJ1-3; possibly TRBD1 for D (6 bases). This CDR3 contains 15 residues. The V and J ends lost 2 bases and 4 bases respectively, with 13 bases between them. Germline loops: CDR1 SGDLS, CDR2 YYNGEE. CDR3 in amino acids: CASSVFGQPGNTIYF. In DNA form, the CDR3 reads TGTGCCAGCAGCGTTTTCGGACAGCCCGGAAACACCATATATTTT.

The chain has TRBV15 and TRBJ1-1; TRBD1 is a possible D gene (5 bases). Deletions cut 7 bases from V and 5 bases from J, with 11 bases between. CDR3 size: 12 residues. Germline V gene sequence: CDR1 LNHNV, CDR2 YYDKDF (reference sequence). CDR3 nucleotide sequence: TGTGCCACCAACCGGGGGAGGACTGAAGCTTTCTTT. Encoded protein: CATNRGRTEAFF.